This T cell receptor beta chain stems from a study of Graves' ophthalmopathy and Graves' hyperthyroidism. The wider study: Ophthalmopathy absent within 18 months of follow-up marked hyperthyroidism as stable.

Germline V gene sequence: CDR1 SGHRS, CDR2 YFSETQ. V lost 2 bases to trimming and J lost 2 bases; unmatched junction nucleotides: 6. CDR3 length equals 15 residues. For repertoire sequencing, the TCR beta CDR3 regions were amplified from RNA transcripts. The first round was an RT-PCR with HTBI primers, and the second round was a multiplex PCR. MiXCR, run by TCRdb on the multiplex PCR reads, gives a single entry per CDR3 protein. This table has 900,000 to 1,200,000 distinct CDR3 sequences, about two fifths appearing once. The sample taken for sequencing was peripheral blood or thyroid tissue (not recorded which). The source is an adult man with Graves' hyperthyroidism. V gene TRBV5-1 combines with J gene TRBJ2-7; 8 bases are a match to TRBD1. The CDR3 DNA reads TGCGCCAGCAGCTTAGTAGGACAGGGCCCCTACGAGCAGTACTTC. It specifies CASSLVGQGPYEQYF. The full variable domain, with the rest looked up from reference TRBV5-1 and TRBJ2-7, is KAGVTQTPRYLIKTRGQQVTLSCSPISGHRSVSWYQQTPGQGLQFLFEYFSETQRNKGNFPGRFSGRQFSNSRSEMNVSTLELGDSALYLCASSLVGQGPYEQYFGPGTRLTVT.